This T cell receptor (beta chain) was captured in a study of neoadjuvant anti-PD-1 for oral cavity cancer. Study-wide background: Before surgery, most patients got three to four biweekly 3 mg/kg nivolumab doses. Non-progressing patients received a fourth nivolumab dose near day 43, then surgery on days 50-56. Findings and caveats of the study: Non-responders to neoadjuvant nivolumab had significantly more clonal PBMC T cells than responders.

CDR1 and CDR2 (germline): LNHDA, SQIVND (reference sequence). Trimming removed 4 bases from V and 5 bases from J, with 8 bases in between. The CDR3 runs to 13 residues. With respect to this clone: The antigen is unknown.

Generated by immunoSEQ multiplex PCR, the TCRdb table keeps only in-frame clones and is missing some. The data contain around 34,000 clones, roughly 89% of them seen just once; the ten biggest clones take up approximately 3.7%. Stage II-IVA oral cavity squamous cell carcinoma was new and untreated by systemic or radiation therapy. Material: PBMCs, obtained before nivolumab (anti-PD-1) treatment. The TCR comes from a person aged 40-85 years with oral cavity squamous cell carcinoma. J is TRBJ2-2 and V is TRBV19, with no clear D. The CDR3 DNA reads TGTGCCAGTAGTACGACGAGGACCGGGGAGCTGTTTTTT. It translates to CASSTTRTGELFF.